A single sample is the source of the 25 T cell receptor beta chains below, sequenced in a study of Graves' ophthalmopathy and Graves' hyperthyroidism. Amplification targeted the TCR beta CDR3 regions, with RNA transcripts as the source material. Amplification began with first-round RT-PCR using HTBI primers, then second-round multiplex PCR was performed. TCRdb re-called the multiplex PCR reads through MiXCR, storing one row per CDR3 protein. The repertoire has 450,000 to 600,000 distinct CDR3 sequences, 39% of them found once; the top ten carry roughly 4.5%. Material for sequencing was peripheral blood or thyroid tissue (not recorded which). The receptors derive from an adult man with Graves' hyperthyroidism.

This clonotype was found many times. This chain connects TRBV2 to TRBJ1-1, with TRBD1 identical over 9 bases. The CDR3 runs 14 residues. Germline CDR1 reads SNHLY; CDR2 reads FYNNEI. J gave up 3 bases and V 5 bases, and 4 bases lay outside the gene matches. The CDR3, as DNA: TGTGCCAGCAGTATGACAGGGGGAGACACTGAAGCTTTCTTT. Amino acids: CASSMTGGDTEAFF.

This clonotype was seen at least ten times. The rearrangement joins TRBV4-1 to TRBJ1-6; D gene uncertain. The CDR3 is 15 residues long. The V end was cut by 1 base, the J end by 1 base, with 5 bases between. Germline V CDR1 and CDR2: MGHRA, YSYEKL. CDR3 DNA: TGCGCCAGCAGCCAAGGACGGTCCTATAATTCACCCCTCCACTTT. It translates to CASSQGRSYNSPLHF.

This clonotype was detected many times. This chain joins TRBV2 and TRBJ1-5; possible D gene TRBD1, 5 bases. Germline CDR1 is SNHLY and CDR2 is FYNNEI. The CDR3 is 15 residues long. Trimming removed 6 bases from V and 5 bases from J, with 17 bases in between. The CDR3 DNA sequence: TGTGCCAGCAGCGAGGGACGGTCGGGTGATCAGCCCCAGCATTTT. This sequence encodes CASSEGRSGDQPQHF.

In DNA form, the CDR3 reads TGTGCCAGCAGCTTAGGGGCCCGGAGTGTACAGGGGAATGTTTTTCTTGGCTACACCTTC. Its translation: CASSLGARSVQGNVFLGYTF. The chain recombines TRBV7-2 with TRBJ1-2, with 7 bases aligning to TRBD1. Germline values: CDR1 SGHTA, CDR2 FQGNSA. Trimming at V came to 1 base and at J to 7 bases, leaving 24 bases not matched to a gene. CDR3 length: 20 residues. The whole variable domain, filled in from reference TRBV7-2 and TRBJ1-2, reads GAGVSQSPSNKVTEKGKDVELRCDPISGHTALYWYRQSLGQGLEFLIYFQGNSAPDKSGLPSDRFSAERTGGSVSTLTIQRTQQEDSAVYLCASSLGARSVQGNVFLGYTFGSGTRLTVV.

Concerning this clonotype: This clone may be a read error of a much larger clone one base away. The chain carries TRBV7-9 and TRBJ2-7, with D possibly matching TRBD1 (6 bases). Germline V gene sequence: CDR1 SEHNR, CDR2 FQNEAQ (reference sequence). This CDR3 has 15 residues. V lost 7 bases and J lost 2, with 18 bases in between. The CDR3 region is CASKHHGTRTYEQYF. The CDR3 DNA reads TGTGCCAGCAAACACCACGGGACAAGAACCTACGAGCAGTACTTC.

This clonotype has just a few counts. Being one base from a much bigger clone, this may be a read error. Here the CDR3 DNA reads TGCAGTGCTAGTATCGGAAACACCATATATTTT. Protein product: CSASIGNTIYF. The genes are TRBV20-1 and TRBJ1-3; D is undetermined. The CDR3 contains 11 residues. Germline lookup yields CDR1 DFQATT and CDR2 SNEGSKA (reference sequence). V lost 3 bases and J lost 4, with 4 bases in between.

As regards this clonotype: This clone may be a read error of a much larger clone one base away. The CDR3 end shows no conserved phenylalanine or tryptophan, and so a read error is likely. For the CDR3, the DNA is TGTGCTAGTGGTTCAGGGCGCAGTTTAGGCTACACCCTC. Its protein is CASGSGRSLGYTL. The chain combines TRBV12-3 or TRBV12-4 with TRBJ1-2, with D perhaps matching TRBD1 (5 bases). This CDR3 contains 13 residues.

This clonotype was seen many times. V usage is TRBV20-1 and J usage is TRBJ2-7; 8 bases align to TRBD1. V was clipped by 0 bases and J by 2 bases; unmatched bases: 9. The CDR3 covers 16 residues. From germline, CDR1 is DFQATT and CDR2 SNEGSKA (reference sequence). The CDR3 DNA reads TGCAGTGCTAGAGACCCCTCGACAGGGGTTCCCTACGAGCAGTACTTC. As protein: CSARDPSTGVPYEQYF.

This clonotype was counted at least ten times. The chain has TRBV4-1 and TRBJ1-5, with TRBD1 as a possible D gene (5 bases). CDR3 length: 15 amino acids. Trimming cost V 0 bases and J 6 bases, with 12 bases left between them. CDR1 and CDR2 from the germline V gene are MGHRA and YSYEKL. This chain's CDR3 is CASSQDAGPPQPQHF. For the CDR3, the DNA is TGCGCCAGCAGCCAAGACGCGGGGCCGCCTCAGCCCCAGCATTTT.

This clonotype turned up a few times. This chain joins TRBV9 and TRBJ2-2; no reliable D call. The CDR3 extends over 15 amino acids. The germline CDR1 and CDR2 sequences are SGDLS and YYNGEE. The V gene lost 3 bases and the J gene lost 2 bases, with 11 bases spanning the gap. For the CDR3, the DNA is TGTGCCAGCAGCGGTAGGATACCAAACACCGGGGAGCTGTTTTTT. This encodes CASSGRIPNTGELFF.

About this clonotype itself: This clone may be a read error of a much larger clone one base away. The V gene is TRBV20-1, the J gene TRBJ2-2, with D perhaps matching TRBD2 (6 bases). The CDR3 is made up of 13 amino acids. Germline V lookup: CDR1 DFQATT, CDR2 SNEGSKA (reference sequence). CDR3 sequence reads: CGTGEANTEELFF. CDR3 nucleotides: TGCGGAACGGGGGAAGCGAACACCGAGGAGCTGTTTTTT.

The chain joins TRBV7-9 to TRBJ2-3, with 7 bases that match TRBD2. CDR1 is SEHNR and CDR2 is FQNEAQ in the germline V gene (reference sequence). V gave up 4 bases and J gave up 2 bases; unmatched junction bases: 9. This CDR3 contains 16 residues. CDR3 residues: CASSSRDYPYTDTQYF. DNA for the CDR3: TGTGCCAGCAGCTCCCGGGACTACCCCTACACAGATACGCAGTATTTT.

V and J are TRBV18 and TRBJ2-7; D not resolved. CDR3 size: 15 residues. CDR1 KGHSH and CDR2 LQKENI come from the germline V gene. The germline V and J ends were trimmed by 0 bases and 2 bases, with 11 bases remaining between them. CDR3 residues: CASSPPTPAPYEQYF. CDR3 nucleotide sequence: TGTGCCAGCTCACCACCGACTCCCGCCCCCTACGAGCAGTACTTC.

This clonotype showed up many times. DNA of the CDR3: TGTGCCAGCAGCCCCCGCCGGGATCCTAACTATGGCTACACCTTC. Its protein product is CASSPRRDPNYGYTF. This chain connects TRBV9 to TRBJ1-2; D gene uncertain. The length of the CDR3 is 15 residues. The germline gives CDR1 SGDLS, CDR2 YYNGEE. Trimming shortened V by 4 bases and J by 0 bases, and 13 bases separated the two germline ends.

The chain links TRBV6-5 to TRBJ2-3; TRBD2 might be the D (5 bases). V lost 6 bases and J lost 5, with 15 bases in between. This CDR3 has 14 amino acids. Germline CDR1 and CDR2: MNHEY and SVGAGI. CDR3 loop: CASRSPLEGDTQYF. DNA of the CDR3: TGTGCCAGCAGGTCTCCCCTCGAGGGAGATACGCAGTATTTT.

In regard to this clonotype: Possible read error: a much larger clone is one base away. The rearrangement links TRBV10-3 to TRBJ2-7; D not certain. CDR1 is ENHRY and CDR2 is SYGVKD in the germline V gene. CDR3 length: 17 residues. Trimming removed 5 bases from V and 3 bases from J, with 23 bases in between. CDR3 DNA: TGTGCCATCAGTCTAACGGGCAGACCGACGACTTACTACGAGCAGTACTTC. This codes for CAISLTGRPTTYYEQYF.

Remarks on this clonotype: A much larger clone lies one base from this, so it may be a read error. The rearrangement links TRBV10-3 to TRBJ1-2; maybe TRBD1 (5 bases). CDR3 size: 15 residues. V was shortened by 5 bases and J by 2 bases, with 15 bases between the two germline ends. CDR1 and CDR2 (germline): ENHRY, SYGVKD. CDR3 coding DNA: TGTGCCATCAGTTACGGGCCTCGGGGGAACTATGGCTACACCTTC. Translating it yields CAISYGPRGNYGYTF.

The CDR3, as DNA: TGCAGCGATAGCGGCCCAGAGACCCAGTACTTC. It yields the protein CSDSGPETQYF. The chain is built from TRBV29-1 and TRBJ2-5, with a weak D call TRBD2 (6 bases). V was clipped by 7 bases and J by 4 bases, with 10 bases between them. The CDR3 covers 11 residues. In germline, CDR1 is SQVTM, CDR2 ANQGSEA.

The chain has TRBV19 and TRBJ1-5; D remains unclear. CDR1 LNHDA and CDR2 SQIVND come from the germline V gene (reference sequence). CDR3 length: 11 residues. Trimming took off 1 base at V and 11 bases at J, with 6 bases between the two ends. CDR3 nucleotides: TGTGCCAGTAGTATAGCGGAGACCCAGCATTTT. Translation: CASSIAETQHF.

This clonotype has at least ten counts. The V gene is TRBV2, the J gene TRBJ1-6; the match to TRBD1 covers 8 bases. V shed 7 bases and J 8 bases; nucleotides not matched to a gene: 4. Germline-derived CDR1 and CDR2 are SNHLY and FYNNEI. CDR3 size: 13 residues. This CDR3 reads CASTSTGDSPLHF. CDR3 coding DNA: TGTGCCAGCACTTCGACAGGGGATTCACCCCTCCACTTT.

To note about this clonotype: A single base separates this from a much larger clone, so it may be a read error. The chain uses TRBV5-1 and TRBJ2-5; tentative D call: TRBD2 (6 bases). V dropped 4 bases and J dropped 3 bases, with 16 bases sitting between them. The CDR3 loop spans 15 amino acids. In germline, CDR1 is SGHRS, CDR2 YFSETQ. The CDR3 loop reads CASSPSKRAEETQYF. The CDR3 DNA sequence: TGCGCCAGCAGCCCATCTAAGCGGGCGGAAGAGACCCAGTACTTC.

This sequence joins TRBV5-1 and TRBJ1-1; no definite D call. CDR1 and CDR2 from the germline V gene are SGHRS and YFSETQ. Trimming took off 0 bases at V and 1 base at J, with 10 bases between the two ends. This CDR3 is built from 15 residues. In DNA, the CDR3 is TGCGCCAGCAGCTTGGTGGATGGGAGGAACACTGAAGCTTTCTTT. It yields the protein CASSLVDGRNTEAFF.

This chain links TRBV25-1 with TRBJ1-4, with unresolved D. CDR1 and CDR2 (germline): MGHDK, SYGVNS. Trimming shortened V by 2 bases and J by 14 bases, and 9 bases separated the two germline ends. CDR3 length: 11 amino acids. CDR3 nucleotides: TGTGCCAGCAGTGAAGGGGTAAAGCTGTTTTTT. Its translation is CASSEGVKLFF.

As to this clonotype: An end of the junction differs from the germline gene, which may be a read error. The gene calls are TRBV10-3 and TRBJ2-7; 11 bases are a match to TRBD2. The CDR3 runs 18 residues. CDR1 and CDR2 from the germline V gene are ENHRY and SYGVKD. The DNA for the CDR3 is TGTGCCAGCAGTCATAAACAGGGACTAGCGGATCTCTCCTACAAGCAGTACTTC. Translating it yields CASSHKQGLADLSYKQYF.

The CDR3 region has the DNA TGTGCCACCAGTGACCCGGGACAGGGTCTGCCCCAGCATTTT. This codes for CATSDPGQGLPQHF. The rearrangement joins TRBV24-1 to TRBJ1-5; 9 bases fit TRBD1. Germline V lookup: CDR1 KGHDR, CDR2 SFDVKD. J gave up 9 bases and V 4 bases, and 6 bases lay outside the gene matches. The CDR3 contains 14 residues.